The clone carrying this T cell receptor (beta chain) was seen many times. Its target is unknown. cDNA carried unique molecular identifiers, and a universal primer site was added by template switching. Each CDR3 protein is one row after TCRdb ran MiXCR on the 5' RACE reads. The profile shows about 150,000 distinct CDR3 sequences, 3.5% of them singletons. The data are from a study of identical twins. Study conclusions and caveats: Cord blood beta clonotypes that were abundant carried fewer insertions, and memory repertoires showed no such trend. Researchers reported weaker excess twin sharing in beta out-of-frame sequences.

The sequenced sample was memory T cells sorted from blood. This clonotype was obtained from a man aged 18 to 30 in good health.

The DNA of the CDR3 is TGTGCCAGCAGTTTAGGCGGGAGCACAGATACGCAGTATTTT. This encodes CASSLGGSTDTQYF. The J gene is TRBJ2-3, the V gene TRBV28, with D perhaps matching TRBD2 (5 bases). CDR1 is MDHEN, CDR2 SYDVKM, per germline. With 2 bases removed from V and 0 bases from J, the gap between germline ends came to 6 bases. This CDR3 spans 14 amino acids.